A selection of T cell receptor beta chains follows, all from one sample in a study of T-cell reconstitution after alpha-beta-depleted transplantation in children. TCRdb reprocessed the PCR reads with MiXCR, giving one entry per CDR3 protein. This sample has 250,000 to 300,000 distinct CDR3 sequences; over 7.5% occur once, and the top ten carry approximately 9%. The starting material was peripheral blood, obtained 360 days after TCRalphabeta/CD19-depleted stem cell transplant. Source of these receptors: a female patient aged 2 to 10 who had a stem cell transplant for Fanconi anemia, so the T cells may come from the graft donor. CDR3s include the opening cysteine and the closing phenylalanine or tryptophan. Each record gives: CDR3 protein, CDR3 DNA, J gene, CDR3 length, clone size, D gene, V gene. The D gene is left open where the match is weak. A clone size is listed for some rows: how often the clone was seen (once, few, many), or a class if it is expanded.

cdr3_aa: CASSWLADNEQFF
cdr3_nt: TGCGCCAGCAGTTGGCTAGCCGACAATGAGCAGTTCTTC
j_call: TRBJ2-1
cdr3_length: 13
clone_size: many
d_call: -
v_call: TRBV10-2

cdr3_aa: CSASSGPEYEQYF
cdr3_nt: TGCAGTGCTAGTTCGGGACCCGAGTACGAGCAGTACTTC
j_call: TRBJ2-7
cdr3_length: 13
clone_size: few
d_call: -
v_call: TRBV20-1

cdr3_aa: CASTRTPPYEQYF
cdr3_nt: TGTGCCAGCACCAGGACCCCCCCCTACGAGCAGTACTTC
j_call: TRBJ2-7
cdr3_length: 13
clone_size: -
d_call: -
v_call: TRBV12-3/TRBV12-4

cdr3_aa: CASSLDWGLETQYF
cdr3_nt: TGTGCCAGCAGCTTAGATTGGGGGCTGGAGACCCAGTACTTC
j_call: TRBJ2-5
cdr3_length: 14
clone_size: many
d_call: -
v_call: TRBV11-2

cdr3_aa: CASSSVLNHQPQHF
cdr3_nt: TGTGCCAGCAGTTCGGTCCTTAACCATCAGCCCCAGCATTTT
j_call: TRBJ1-5
cdr3_length: 14
clone_size: few
d_call: -
v_call: TRBV6-5

cdr3_aa: CASSLGREVKSF
cdr3_nt: TGTGCCAGCAGCTTAGGGCGGGAAGTCAAGTCCTTC
j_call: TRBJ2-1
cdr3_length: 12
clone_size: many
d_call: -
v_call: TRBV11-2

cdr3_aa: CASSGNRAGTQYF
cdr3_nt: TGCGCCAGCAGCGGTAACAGGGCGGGGACCCAGTACTTC
j_call: TRBJ2-5
cdr3_length: 13
clone_size: -
d_call: -
v_call: TRBV5-1

cdr3_aa: CASSRGLAEMTSAYF
cdr3_nt: TGTGCCAGCAGTCGGGGACTAGCTGAGATGACAAGCGCGTATTTT
j_call: TRBJ2-3
cdr3_length: 15
clone_size: many
d_call: TRBD2
v_call: TRBV7-9

cdr3_aa: CASSLGRPRDYGYTF
cdr3_nt: TGTGCCAGCAGCCTCGGACGGCCCAGGGACTATGGCTACACCTTC
j_call: TRBJ1-2
cdr3_length: 15
clone_size: -
d_call: -
v_call: TRBV7-9

cdr3_aa: CASSSSGGKTGELFF
cdr3_nt: TGTGCCAGCAGCTCATCGGGGGGAAAGACCGGGGAGCTGTTTTTT
j_call: TRBJ2-2
cdr3_length: 15
clone_size: many
d_call: TRBD2
v_call: TRBV7-2

cdr3_aa: CASSLGQLSSYNEQFF
cdr3_nt: TGCGCCAGCAGCTTAGGACAGTTGAGCTCCTACAATGAGCAGTTCTTC
j_call: TRBJ2-1
cdr3_length: 16
clone_size: many
d_call: -
v_call: TRBV5-1

cdr3_aa: CASSYSPGVSTDTQYF
cdr3_nt: TGTGCCAGCAGTTACTCCCCCGGAGTATCCACAGATACGCAGTATTTT
j_call: TRBJ2-3
cdr3_length: 16
clone_size: many
d_call: -
v_call: TRBV6-5

cdr3_aa: CASSFLVGTGNQETQYF
cdr3_nt: TGTGCCAGCAGCTTCTTGGTCGGGACGGGTAACCAAGAGACCCAGTACTTC
j_call: TRBJ2-5
cdr3_length: 17
clone_size: many
d_call: -
v_call: TRBV5-6

cdr3_aa: CAISLGVGTSGGTGELFF
cdr3_nt: TGTGCCATCAGTTTGGGGGTGGGGACTAGCGGGGGAACCGGGGAGCTGTTTTTT
j_call: TRBJ2-2
cdr3_length: 18
clone_size: -
d_call: TRBD2
v_call: TRBV2

cdr3_aa: CASSLNQRRDTQYF
cdr3_nt: TGCGCCAGCAGCTTGAACCAGAGACGAGATACGCAGTATTTT
j_call: TRBJ2-3
cdr3_length: 14
clone_size: many
d_call: -
v_call: TRBV5-1

cdr3_aa: CASSQAVRETQYF
cdr3_nt: TGTGCCAGCAGCCAAGCAGTGAGAGAGACCCAGTACTTC
j_call: TRBJ2-5
cdr3_length: 13
clone_size: few
d_call: -
v_call: TRBV3-1

cdr3_aa: CASSQVGTPPQYF
cdr3_nt: TGTGCCAGCAGCCAAGTCGGGACACCGCCGCAGTACTTC
j_call: TRBJ2-7
cdr3_length: 13
clone_size: -
d_call: -
v_call: TRBV3-1

cdr3_aa: CASSFQGGENIQYF
cdr3_nt: TGTGCCAGCTCATTTCAGGGGGGCGAAAACATTCAGTACTTC
j_call: TRBJ2-4
cdr3_length: 14
clone_size: many
d_call: -
v_call: TRBV18

cdr3_aa: CASSLYSGGGTEAFF
cdr3_nt: TGTGCCAGCAGCTTGTATTCCGGGGGGGGCACTGAAGCTTTCTTT
j_call: TRBJ1-1
cdr3_length: 15
clone_size: many
d_call: -
v_call: TRBV4-2

cdr3_aa: CASSPPGRNSYEQYF
cdr3_nt: TGTGCCAGCTCACCACCGGGACGGAACTCCTACGAGCAGTACTTC
j_call: TRBJ2-7
cdr3_length: 15
clone_size: -
d_call: -
v_call: TRBV18

cdr3_aa: CASTPLVEAFF
cdr3_nt: TGTGCCAGCACCCCGCTAGTTGAAGCTTTCTTT
j_call: TRBJ1-1
cdr3_length: 11
clone_size: many
d_call: -
v_call: TRBV6-1

cdr3_aa: CASSEGWGNRGGQTYEQYF
cdr3_nt: TGTGCCAGCAGTGAAGGCTGGGGGAACCGGGGGGGGCAAACCTACGAGCAGTACTTC
j_call: TRBJ2-7
cdr3_length: 19
clone_size: few
d_call: TRBD2
v_call: TRBV6-1

cdr3_aa: CASSSVRDRGYEQYF
cdr3_nt: TGTGCCAGCAGCTCGGTCCGGGACAGGGGCTACGAGCAGTACTTC
j_call: TRBJ2-7
cdr3_length: 15
clone_size: -
d_call: TRBD1
v_call: TRBV7-9

cdr3_aa: CASSLKPYNDEQFF
cdr3_nt: TGTGCCAGCAGCTTAAAACCGTATAACGATGAGCAGTTCTTC
j_call: TRBJ2-1
cdr3_length: 14
clone_size: many
d_call: -
v_call: TRBV7-8

cdr3_aa: CAIGAPQETQYF
cdr3_nt: TGTGCCATCGGGGCACCCCAAGAGACCCAGTACTTC
j_call: TRBJ2-5
cdr3_length: 12
clone_size: few
d_call: -
v_call: TRBV10-3

cdr3_aa: CSASGLADQETQYF
cdr3_nt: TGCAGTGCTAGTGGACTAGCGGATCAAGAGACCCAGTACTTC
j_call: TRBJ2-5
cdr3_length: 14
clone_size: many
d_call: TRBD2
v_call: TRBV20-1

cdr3_aa: CGSLRGSYEQYF
cdr3_nt: TGCGGATCCCTTCGGGGCTCCTACGAGCAGTACTTC
j_call: TRBJ2-7
cdr3_length: 12
clone_size: many
d_call: -
v_call: TRBV20-1

cdr3_aa: CASSSVIRINTEAFF
cdr3_nt: TGTGCCAGCAGTTCGGTGATCCGGATAAACACTGAAGCTTTCTTT
j_call: TRBJ1-1
cdr3_length: 15
clone_size: few
d_call: -
v_call: TRBV6-2/TRBV6-3

cdr3_aa: CASSSQGVYYYNEQFF
cdr3_nt: TGTGCCAGCAGTTCACAGGGAGTCTACTACTACAATGAGCAGTTCTTC
j_call: TRBJ2-1
cdr3_length: 16
clone_size: many
d_call: -
v_call: TRBV12-3/TRBV12-4

cdr3_aa: CASSVRGGYTF
cdr3_nt: TGTGCCAGCAGTGTCAGAGGGGGCTACACCTTC
j_call: TRBJ1-2
cdr3_length: 11
clone_size: many
d_call: -
v_call: TRBV12-3/TRBV12-4

cdr3_aa: CAISEKGVNTEAFF
cdr3_nt: TGTGCCATCAGTGAAAAGGGGGTGAACACTGAAGCTTTCTTT
j_call: TRBJ1-1
cdr3_length: 14
clone_size: few
d_call: -
v_call: TRBV10-3

cdr3_aa: CASSSIGEAGELFF
cdr3_nt: TGTGCCAGCTCATCGATAGGGGAAGCCGGGGAGCTGTTTTTT
j_call: TRBJ2-2
cdr3_length: 14
clone_size: few
d_call: -
v_call: TRBV18

cdr3_aa: CASNSGSHTEAFF
cdr3_nt: TGTGCCAGCAACTCCGGATCCCACACTGAAGCTTTCTTT
j_call: TRBJ1-1
cdr3_length: 13
clone_size: few
d_call: -
v_call: TRBV27

cdr3_aa: CASSLWMGTGELFF
cdr3_nt: TGTGCCAGCAGTTTATGGATGGGCACCGGGGAGCTGTTTTTT
j_call: TRBJ2-2
cdr3_length: 14
clone_size: many
d_call: -
v_call: TRBV28

cdr3_aa: CASSTGNNYGYTF
cdr3_nt: TGTGCCAGCAGCACAGGGAACAACTATGGCTACACCTTC
j_call: TRBJ1-2
cdr3_length: 13
clone_size: many
d_call: -
v_call: TRBV6-1

cdr3_aa: CASSLDRGTNEKLFF
cdr3_nt: TGCGCCAGCAGCCTGGACCGAGGGACTAATGAAAAACTGTTTTTT
j_call: TRBJ1-4
cdr3_length: 15
clone_size: -
d_call: -
v_call: TRBV5-1

cdr3_aa: CASSPGGETGELFF
cdr3_nt: TGTGCCAGCAGCCCGGGTGGGGAGACCGGGGAGCTGTTTTTT
j_call: TRBJ2-2
cdr3_length: 14
clone_size: many
d_call: -
v_call: TRBV7-2

cdr3_aa: CSARSRVSNQPQHF
cdr3_nt: TGCAGTGCTAGGAGCAGGGTTAGCAATCAGCCCCAGCATTTT
j_call: TRBJ1-5
cdr3_length: 14
clone_size: many
d_call: -
v_call: TRBV20-1

cdr3_aa: CASSQNPASGIETQYF
cdr3_nt: TGTGCCAGCAGCCAAAACCCGGCTAGCGGGATAGAGACCCAGTACTTC
j_call: TRBJ2-5
cdr3_length: 16
clone_size: -
d_call: TRBD2
v_call: TRBV4-2

cdr3_aa: CASSVTDREYNEQFF
cdr3_nt: TGTGCCAGCAGCGTGACAGACAGGGAATACAATGAGCAGTTCTTC
j_call: TRBJ2-1
cdr3_length: 15
clone_size: many
d_call: TRBD1
v_call: TRBV9

cdr3_aa: CASSINRDRGSPLHF
cdr3_nt: TGTGCCAGCAGCATAAACCGGGACAGGGGTTCACCCCTCCACTTT
j_call: TRBJ1-6
cdr3_length: 15
clone_size: -
d_call: TRBD1
v_call: TRBV11-2

cdr3_aa: CASSLWGRTYGYTF
cdr3_nt: TGTGCCAGCAGTTTATGGGGACGGACCTATGGCTACACCTTC
j_call: TRBJ1-2
cdr3_length: 14
clone_size: many
d_call: -
v_call: TRBV12-3/TRBV12-4

cdr3_aa: CASSLVGLLNTEAFF
cdr3_nt: TGTGCCAGCAGCTTAGTGGGGCTCCTGAACACTGAAGCTTTCTTT
j_call: TRBJ1-1
cdr3_length: 15
clone_size: many
d_call: -
v_call: TRBV11-2

cdr3_aa: CSASSSGGALNEQYF
cdr3_nt: TGCAGTGCTAGCTCCAGCGGGGGGGCCTTAAACGAGCAGTACTTC
j_call: TRBJ2-7
cdr3_length: 15
clone_size: -
d_call: TRBD2
v_call: TRBV20-1

cdr3_aa: CASSPRLAGPSYEQYF
cdr3_nt: TGTGCCAGCAGTCCTCGACTAGCGGGACCATCCTACGAGCAGTACTTC
j_call: TRBJ2-7
cdr3_length: 16
clone_size: many
d_call: TRBD2
v_call: TRBV12-3/TRBV12-4

cdr3_aa: CASSESSYRGRLPTGNEKLFF
cdr3_nt: TGTGCCAGCAGTGAATCATCTTACAGGGGGCGATTACCTACTGGTAATGAAAAACTGTTTTTT
j_call: TRBJ1-4
cdr3_length: 21
clone_size: -
d_call: TRBD1
v_call: TRBV6-1

cdr3_aa: CASSYGTGLYEQYF
cdr3_nt: TGTGCCAGCAGTTACGGGACAGGTCTCTACGAGCAGTACTTC
j_call: TRBJ2-7
cdr3_length: 14
clone_size: many
d_call: TRBD1
v_call: TRBV27

cdr3_aa: CASSLEVGLAGYNEQFF
cdr3_nt: TGTGCCAGCAGCTTAGAGGTAGGGCTAGCGGGTTACAATGAGCAGTTCTTC
j_call: TRBJ2-1
cdr3_length: 17
clone_size: few
d_call: TRBD2
v_call: TRBV7-9

cdr3_aa: CASSSLREYNEQFF
cdr3_nt: TGTGCCAGCAGTTCCCTTCGTGAATACAATGAGCAGTTCTTC
j_call: TRBJ2-1
cdr3_length: 14
clone_size: many
d_call: -
v_call: TRBV6-5

cdr3_aa: CASSPGLPYQETQYF
cdr3_nt: TGTGCCAGCAGTCCCGGGTTACCCTACCAAGAGACCCAGTACTTC
j_call: TRBJ2-5
cdr3_length: 15
clone_size: -
d_call: -
v_call: TRBV7-2

cdr3_aa: CASSYFGRTGNLHF
cdr3_nt: TGTGCCAGCAGTTACTTTGGTCGGACAGGGAACCTCCACTTT
j_call: TRBJ1-6
cdr3_length: 14
clone_size: few
d_call: TRBD1
v_call: TRBV6-5

cdr3_aa: CASSISGEQYF
cdr3_nt: TGTGCCAGTAGTATATCAGGGGAGCAGTACTTC
j_call: TRBJ2-7
cdr3_length: 11
clone_size: -
d_call: -
v_call: TRBV19

cdr3_aa: CASSLGVMRSYEQYF
cdr3_nt: TGCGCCAGCAGCTTGGGCGTCATGAGGTCCTACGAGCAGTACTTC
j_call: TRBJ2-7
cdr3_length: 15
clone_size: many
d_call: -
v_call: TRBV5-1

cdr3_aa: CASSFRGVGSEAFF
cdr3_nt: TGTGCCAGCAGTTTCCGGGGGGTAGGGTCTGAAGCTTTCTTT
j_call: TRBJ1-1
cdr3_length: 14
clone_size: many
d_call: -
v_call: TRBV12-3/TRBV12-4

cdr3_aa: CASNWASGGRSSYNEQFF
cdr3_nt: TGTGCCAGCAATTGGGCTAGCGGGGGGAGGAGCTCCTACAATGAGCAGTTCTTC
j_call: TRBJ2-1
cdr3_length: 18
clone_size: many
d_call: TRBD2
v_call: TRBV2

cdr3_aa: CASSLEGGAVEAGGDTDTQYF
cdr3_nt: TGTGCCAGCAGTTTAGAAGGAGGGGCCGTAGAAGCGGGAGGAGACACAGATACGCAGTATTTT
j_call: TRBJ2-3
cdr3_length: 21
clone_size: few
d_call: TRBD2
v_call: TRBV12-3/TRBV12-4

cdr3_aa: CASSVAGTGESYGYTF
cdr3_nt: TGTGCCAGCAGTGTCGCCGGGACAGGGGAATCCTATGGCTACACCTTC
j_call: TRBJ1-2
cdr3_length: 16
clone_size: many
d_call: TRBD1
v_call: TRBV12-3/TRBV12-4

cdr3_aa: CASSPASGGLFTDTQYF
cdr3_nt: TGCGCCAGCAGCCCAGCCTCCGGGGGGTTGTTCACAGATACGCAGTATTTT
j_call: TRBJ2-3
cdr3_length: 17
clone_size: -
d_call: TRBD2
v_call: TRBV5-1

cdr3_aa: CSARGRIAGGQETQYF
cdr3_nt: TGCAGTGCTAGAGGCAGGATAGCGGGGGGACAAGAGACCCAGTACTTC
j_call: TRBJ2-5
cdr3_length: 16
clone_size: many
d_call: TRBD2
v_call: TRBV20-1

cdr3_aa: CASSQAGGHTDTQYF
cdr3_nt: TGTGCCAGCAGCCAAGCGGGGGGGCACACAGATACGCAGTATTTT
j_call: TRBJ2-3
cdr3_length: 15
clone_size: -
d_call: TRBD2
v_call: TRBV3-1